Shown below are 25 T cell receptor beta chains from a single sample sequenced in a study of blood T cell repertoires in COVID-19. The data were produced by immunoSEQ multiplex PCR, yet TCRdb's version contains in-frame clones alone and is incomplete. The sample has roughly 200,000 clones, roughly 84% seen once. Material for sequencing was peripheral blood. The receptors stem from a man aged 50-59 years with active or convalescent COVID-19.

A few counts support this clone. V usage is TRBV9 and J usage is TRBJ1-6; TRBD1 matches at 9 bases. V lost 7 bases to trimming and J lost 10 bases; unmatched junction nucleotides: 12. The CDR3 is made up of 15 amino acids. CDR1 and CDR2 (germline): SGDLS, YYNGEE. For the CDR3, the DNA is TGTGCCAGCGGTCCCCCGGGACAGGGACGCTCACCCCTCCACTTT. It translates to CASGPPGQGRSPLHF.

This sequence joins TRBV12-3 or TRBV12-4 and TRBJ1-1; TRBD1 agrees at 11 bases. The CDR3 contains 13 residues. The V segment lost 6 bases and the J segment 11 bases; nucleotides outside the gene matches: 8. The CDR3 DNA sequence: TGTGCCAGCAGCTGGACAGGGGGCGCCGGGGCTTTCTTT. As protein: CASSWTGGAGAFF.

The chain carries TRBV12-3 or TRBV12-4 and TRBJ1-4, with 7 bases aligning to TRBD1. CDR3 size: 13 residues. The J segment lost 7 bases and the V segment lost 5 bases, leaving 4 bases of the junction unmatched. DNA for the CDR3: TGTGCCAGCAGTACCAGGGGGAGTGAAAAACTGTTTTTT. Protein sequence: CASSTRGSEKLFF.

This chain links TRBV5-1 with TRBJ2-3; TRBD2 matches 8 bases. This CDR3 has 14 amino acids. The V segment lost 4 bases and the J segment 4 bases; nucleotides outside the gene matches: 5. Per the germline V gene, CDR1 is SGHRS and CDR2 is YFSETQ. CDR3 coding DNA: TGCGCCAGCAGCACTGGACTAGCATCAGATACGCAGTATTTT. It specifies CASSTGLASDTQYF.

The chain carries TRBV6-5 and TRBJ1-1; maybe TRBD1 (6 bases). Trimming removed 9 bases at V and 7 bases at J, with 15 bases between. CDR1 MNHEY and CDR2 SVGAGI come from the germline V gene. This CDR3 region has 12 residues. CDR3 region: CARPETGNEAFF. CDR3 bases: TGTGCCAGACCAGAAACAGGGAATGAAGCTTTCTTT.

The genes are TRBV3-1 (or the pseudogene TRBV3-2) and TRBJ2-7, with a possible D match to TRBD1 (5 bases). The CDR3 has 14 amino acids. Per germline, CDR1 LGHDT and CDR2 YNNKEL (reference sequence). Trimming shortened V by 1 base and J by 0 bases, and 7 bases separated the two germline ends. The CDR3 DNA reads TGTGCCAGCAGCCAAGCAGGGATCTCCTACGAGCAGTACTTC. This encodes CASSQAGISYEQYF.

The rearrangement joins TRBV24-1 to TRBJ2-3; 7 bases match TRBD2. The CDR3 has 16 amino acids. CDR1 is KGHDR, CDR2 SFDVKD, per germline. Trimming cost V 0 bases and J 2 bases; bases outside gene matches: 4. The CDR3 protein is CATSDLRAGDTDTQYF. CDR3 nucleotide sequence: TGTGCCACCAGTGATTTGAGGGCGGGAGACACAGATACGCAGTATTTT.

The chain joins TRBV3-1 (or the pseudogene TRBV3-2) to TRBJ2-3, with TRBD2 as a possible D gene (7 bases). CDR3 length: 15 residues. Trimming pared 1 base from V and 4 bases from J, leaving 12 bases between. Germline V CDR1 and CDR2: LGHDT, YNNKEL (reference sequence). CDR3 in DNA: TGTGCCAGCAGCCAAGGGGGGGGGCAATCAGATACGCAGTATTTT. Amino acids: CASSQGGGQSDTQYF.

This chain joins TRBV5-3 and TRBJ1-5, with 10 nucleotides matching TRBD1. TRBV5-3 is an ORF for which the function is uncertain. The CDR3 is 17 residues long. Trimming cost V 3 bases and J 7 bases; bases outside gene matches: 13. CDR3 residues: CARSSLRDRGSGQPQHF. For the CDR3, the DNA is TGTGCCAGAAGCTCCCTCCGGGACAGGGGTTCAGGCCAGCCCCAGCATTTT.

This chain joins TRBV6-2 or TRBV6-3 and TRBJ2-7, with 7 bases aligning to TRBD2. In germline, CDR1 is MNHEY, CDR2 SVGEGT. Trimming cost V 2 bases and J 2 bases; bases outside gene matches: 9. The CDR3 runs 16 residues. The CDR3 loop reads CASSYGASGRPYEQYF. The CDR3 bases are TGTGCCAGCAGTTACGGTGCTAGCGGACGACCCTACGAGCAGTACTTC.

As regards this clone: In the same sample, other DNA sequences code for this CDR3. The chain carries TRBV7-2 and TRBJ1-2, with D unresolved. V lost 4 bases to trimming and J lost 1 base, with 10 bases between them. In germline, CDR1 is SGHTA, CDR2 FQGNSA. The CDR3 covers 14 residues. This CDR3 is CASSSDGGNYGYTF. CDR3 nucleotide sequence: TGTGCCAGCAGCTCCGACGGCGGTAACTATGGCTACACCTTC.

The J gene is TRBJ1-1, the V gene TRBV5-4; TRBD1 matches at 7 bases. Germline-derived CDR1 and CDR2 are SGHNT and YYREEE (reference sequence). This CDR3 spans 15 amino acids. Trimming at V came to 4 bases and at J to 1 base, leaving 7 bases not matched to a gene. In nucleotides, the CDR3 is TGTGCCAGCAGCAGAGCCGGGACAGCGAACACTGAAGCTTTCTTT. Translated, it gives CASSRAGTANTEAFF.

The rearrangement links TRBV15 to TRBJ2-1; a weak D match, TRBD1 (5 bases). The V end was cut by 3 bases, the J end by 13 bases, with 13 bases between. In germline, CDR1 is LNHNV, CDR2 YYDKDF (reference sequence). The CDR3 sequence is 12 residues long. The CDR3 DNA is TGTGCCACCAGCAGCTCGGTAGGGGAACAGTTCTTC. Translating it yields CATSSSVGEQFF.

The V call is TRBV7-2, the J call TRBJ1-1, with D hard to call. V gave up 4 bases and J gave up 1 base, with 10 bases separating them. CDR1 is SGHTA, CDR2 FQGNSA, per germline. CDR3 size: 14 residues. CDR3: CASSSFSGNTEAFF. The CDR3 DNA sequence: TGTGCCAGCAGCTCCTTTTCAGGGAACACTGAAGCTTTCTTT.

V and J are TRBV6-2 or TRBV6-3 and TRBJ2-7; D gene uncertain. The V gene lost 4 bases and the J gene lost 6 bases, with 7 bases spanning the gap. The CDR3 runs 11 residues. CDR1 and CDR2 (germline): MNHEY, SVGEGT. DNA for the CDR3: TGTGCCAGCAGTTCTGGGCGCGAGCAGTACTTC. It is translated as CASSSGREQYF.

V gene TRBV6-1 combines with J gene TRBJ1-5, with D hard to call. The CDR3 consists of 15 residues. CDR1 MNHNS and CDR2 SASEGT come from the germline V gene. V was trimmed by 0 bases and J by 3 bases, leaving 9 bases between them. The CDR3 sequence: CASSEAAAFNQPQHF. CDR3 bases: TGTGCCAGCAGTGAAGCGGCGGCCTTCAATCAGCCCCAGCATTTT.

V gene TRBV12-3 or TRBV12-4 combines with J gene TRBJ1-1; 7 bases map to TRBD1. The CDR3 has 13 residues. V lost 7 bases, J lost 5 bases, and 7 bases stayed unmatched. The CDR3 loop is CASTTGAGTEAFF. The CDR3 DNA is TGTGCCAGCACCACAGGGGCAGGGACTGAAGCTTTCTTT.

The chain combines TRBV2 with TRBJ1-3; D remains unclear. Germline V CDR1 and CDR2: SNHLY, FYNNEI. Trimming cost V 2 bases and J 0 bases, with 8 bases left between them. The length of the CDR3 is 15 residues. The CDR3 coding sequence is TGTGCCAGCAGTGAAATTGAGCTCTCTGGAAACACCATATATTTT. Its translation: CASSEIELSGNTIYF.

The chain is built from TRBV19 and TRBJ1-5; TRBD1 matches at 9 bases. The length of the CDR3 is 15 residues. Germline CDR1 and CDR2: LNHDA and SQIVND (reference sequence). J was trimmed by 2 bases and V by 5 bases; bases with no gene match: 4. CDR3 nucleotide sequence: TGTGCCAGTAGTTCTCGGACAGGGGGCAATCAGCCCCAGCATTTT. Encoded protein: CASSSRTGGNQPQHF.

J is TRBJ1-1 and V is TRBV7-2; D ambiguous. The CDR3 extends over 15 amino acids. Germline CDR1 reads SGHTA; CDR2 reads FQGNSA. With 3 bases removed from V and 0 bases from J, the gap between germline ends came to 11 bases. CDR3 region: CASSLRFGMNTEAFF. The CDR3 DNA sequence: TGTGCCAGCAGCTTGAGGTTCGGGATGAACACTGAAGCTTTCTTT.

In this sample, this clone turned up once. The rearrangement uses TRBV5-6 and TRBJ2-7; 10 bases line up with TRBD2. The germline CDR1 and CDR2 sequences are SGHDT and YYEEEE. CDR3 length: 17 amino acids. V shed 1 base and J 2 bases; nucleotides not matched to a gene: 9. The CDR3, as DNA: TGTGCCAGCAGCTTGTTTGCTAGCGGGGGCTCAACCTACGAGCAGTACTTC. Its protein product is CASSLFASGGSTYEQYF.

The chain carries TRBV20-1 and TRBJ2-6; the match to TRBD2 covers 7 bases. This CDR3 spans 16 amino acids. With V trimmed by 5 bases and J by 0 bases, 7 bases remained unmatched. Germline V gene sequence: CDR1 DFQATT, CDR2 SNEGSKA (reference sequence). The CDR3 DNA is TGCAGTGCTTGTGGGAGGGAGGGCTCTGGGGCCAACGTCCTGACTTTC. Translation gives CSACGREGSGANVLTF.

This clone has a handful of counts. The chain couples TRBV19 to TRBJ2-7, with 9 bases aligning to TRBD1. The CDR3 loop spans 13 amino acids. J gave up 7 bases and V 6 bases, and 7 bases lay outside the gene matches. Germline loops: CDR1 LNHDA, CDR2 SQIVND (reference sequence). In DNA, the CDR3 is TGTGCCAGTAGCGCGGGACAGGGAGGGGAGCAGTACTTC. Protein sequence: CASSAGQGGEQYF.

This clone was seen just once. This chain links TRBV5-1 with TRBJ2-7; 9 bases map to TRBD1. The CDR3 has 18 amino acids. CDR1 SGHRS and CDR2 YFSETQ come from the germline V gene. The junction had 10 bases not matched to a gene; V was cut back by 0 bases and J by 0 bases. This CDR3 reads CASSLVGQGLGSSYEQYF. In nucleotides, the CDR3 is TGCGCCAGCAGCTTGGTGGGACAGGGACTGGGAAGCTCCTACGAGCAGTACTTC.

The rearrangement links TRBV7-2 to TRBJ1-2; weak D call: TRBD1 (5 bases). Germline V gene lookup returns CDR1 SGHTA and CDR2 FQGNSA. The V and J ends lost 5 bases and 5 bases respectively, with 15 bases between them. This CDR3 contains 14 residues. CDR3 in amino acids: CASSLQGRGYGYTF. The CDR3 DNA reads TGTGCCAGCAGCCTGCAGGGAAGGGGTTATGGCTACACCTTC.